This T cell receptor beta chain is drawn from a study of tumor-infiltrating lymphocytes in primary liver carcinoma. Whole-study results and caveats: A significantly higher top-250-clone fraction was recorded for tumors than for blood (p = 0.039).

From unsorted bulk tissue weighing about 20-32 mg, DNA and RNA were co-extracted. Surgical resection treated primary liver carcinoma in the patients. Details on this clonotype: The antigen is not known. The junction does not match germline at one end; this may be a read error.

This CDR3 is 18 amino acids long. Germline lookup yields CDR1 SEHNR and CDR2 FQNEAQ (reference sequence). With around 450 ng total RNA as template and a constant-region primer, TCR beta cDNA was made. Generation of the TCR beta libraries relied on three nested multiplex PCR rounds using slightly modified ARM-PCR. The opening two PCR rounds, ten to eleven cycles each, paired TRBV1-TRBV30 forward primers with a C-beta reverse primer. TCRdb reanalysed the multiplex PCR reads using MiXCR and keeps one entry per CDR3 protein. The data hold approximately 73,000 distinct CDR3 sequences, with about 70% observed a single time.

The chain employs TRBV7-9 and TRBJ2-5, with 13 bases that match TRBD2. This TCR was sampled from a woman aged 60-75 years with primary liver carcinoma and hepatitis B virus infection. Specimen: liver tumor tissue from sampling region 4. Subset specified: tumor region T4, right-lateral pole. CDR3 loop: CASSSETLAGGSQEAQYF. The CDR3 DNA reads TGTGCCAGCAGCTCCGAGACACTAGCGGGAGGGTCCCAAGAGGCCCAGTACTTC.